The entry below describes one T cell receptor beta chain. No antigen is known for it. The data were taken from a study of radiotherapy plus CTLA-4 blockade in lung cancer. Libraries were prepared by immunoSEQ multiplex PCR; TCRdb keeps only in-frame clonotypes and omits some of them. The sample lists more than 55,000 clones, 65% to 80% occurring once. Study results and caveats: Early clone dynamics of blood T cells, plus interferon-beta, reportedly predicted response best.

CDR1 is MDHEN, CDR2 SYDVKM, per germline. With V trimmed by 8 bases and J by 0 bases, 7 bases remained unmatched. CDR3 size: 15 residues. The clonotype was recovered from a human donor with non-small cell lung cancer who had a complete response to radiotherapy plus ipilimumab. Sample: peripheral blood, taken from a patient treated with radiotherapy plus ipilimumab. The J gene is TRBJ2-7, the V gene TRBV28; 10 bases map to TRBD2. This CDR3 is CASGTGTSVSYEQYV. DNA for the CDR3: TGTGCCAGCGGGACCGGGACTAGCGTCTCCTACGAGCAGTACGTC.